The present T cell receptor (beta chain) was sequenced within a study of blood T cell repertoires in COVID-19. Study summary: The United States, Italy and Spain supplied acute and convalescent COVID-19 samples. PBMCs, B-cell-depleted T cells, or T cells were the source of the cDNA or gDNA that made up the material.

In the original processing: How many nucleated cells were present was estimated from reference gene primer amplification. The data were produced by immunoSEQ multiplex PCR, yet TCRdb's version contains in-frame clones alone and is incomplete. V and J calls and clone size are given by that table; D and trimming were obtained from the DNA. The data contain roughly 68,000 clones, 88% of them singletons. CDR3 length equals 13 residues. Between the trimmed V and J ends, which lost 4 bases and 7 bases, there was a span of 11 bases. Input material: peripheral blood. The V and J genes are TRBV12-3 or TRBV12-4 and TRBJ1-5; D uncertain. This clonotype was obtained from a man in his forties or fifties with acute or convalescent COVID-19. The DNA for the CDR3 is TGTGCCAGCAGTTCCTCAAGAGGGCAGCCCCAGCATTTT. It codes for CASSSSRGQPQHF.